These 16 T cell receptor beta chains share one sample of origin, sequenced in a study of CD8 T cells in ankylosing spondylitis. Study-wide points: Apparently characteristic of ankylosing spondylitis blood was a TCR beta motif (eight highly homologous variants).

Their target antigens are unknown. TCRdb used MiXCR to reprocess the 5' RACE reads, holding one entry per CDR3 protein. This table has under 950,000 distinct CDR3 sequences, around a fifth appearing once. What was sequenced was blood, either unsorted or a sorted T cell fraction (not recorded which). These receptors came from a male donor with ankylosing spondylitis.

The rearrangement uses TRBV24-1 and TRBJ2-1; D ambiguous. The CDR3 contains 15 residues. Deletions cut 8 bases from V and 4 bases from J, with 17 bases between. The germline V gene has CDR1 KGHDR and CDR2 SFDVKD. The CDR3 protein is CATTSGSNYYNEQFF. CDR3 DNA: TGTGCCACCACTTCGGGCAGTAACTATTACAATGAGCAGTTCTTC.

The chain is built from TRBV29-1 and TRBJ1-1; D gene unclear. Trimming took off 0 bases at V and 6 bases at J, with 11 bases between the two ends. Per germline, CDR1 SQVTM and CDR2 ANQGSEA. The CDR3 is 13 residues long. CDR3 coding DNA: TGCAGCGTTGAAGAAGGGTTAGGCGCTGAAGCTTTCTTT. Protein product: CSVEEGLGAEAFF.

This clonotype occurred a few times. The chain uses TRBV30 and TRBJ2-2; D ambiguous. Trimming removed 2 bases from V and 7 bases from J, with 5 bases in between. Germline V gives CDR1 GTSNPN, CDR2 SVGIG (reference sequence). The CDR3 has 11 amino acids. The CDR3 protein is CAWSPIGELFF. In DNA form, the CDR3 reads TGTGCCTGGAGTCCCATCGGGGAGCTGTTTTTT.

This clonotype has a handful of counts. The chain employs TRBV20-1 and TRBJ2-1; D call uncertain. Germline V gives CDR1 DFQATT, CDR2 SNEGSKA (reference sequence). The CDR3 sequence is 14 residues long. Trimming cost V 2 bases and J 3 bases, with 11 bases left between them. The chain's CDR3 is CSARSGILYNEQFF. CDR3 coding DNA: TGCAGTGCTAGATCTGGGATCCTCTACAATGAGCAGTTCTTC.

Only a few counts were recorded for this clonotype. The chain is built from TRBV27 and TRBJ1-1, with TRBD1 as a possible D gene (5 bases). Trimming removed 6 bases at V and 7 bases at J, with 18 bases between. The CDR3 runs 14 residues. Germline assignment: CDR1 MNHEY and CDR2 SMNVEV (reference sequence). CDR3 protein: CASSFLWGVSEAFF. CDR3 coding DNA: TGTGCCAGCAGCTTCTTGTGGGGGGTAAGTGAAGCTTTCTTT.

The rearrangement uses TRBV4-1 and TRBJ1-1; D not certain. The length of the CDR3 is 15 residues. Germline CDR1 is MGHRA and CDR2 is YSYEKL. Trimming cost V 1 base and J 1 base, with 10 bases left between them. The CDR3, as DNA: TGCGCCAGCAGCCAAGGAGTAGGTCCGAACACTGAAGCTTTCTTT. Translating it yields CASSQGVGPNTEAFF.

This clonotype appeared a few times. This sequence joins TRBV29-1 and TRBJ2-1; D is uncertain. Germline-derived CDR1 and CDR2 are SQVTM and ANQGSEA. This CDR3 has 11 residues. Trimming left V 5 bases short and J 9 bases short, with 11 bases between. The CDR3 sequence: CSVRTVGEQFF. CDR3 sequence (DNA): TGCAGCGTTCGAACTGTAGGTGAGCAGTTCTTC.

This chain joins TRBV7-7 and TRBJ2-1; 10 bases line up with TRBD2. This CDR3 is 20 amino acids long. Germline V gene data show CDR1 as SSHAT and CDR2 as FNYEAQ (reference sequence). Losses at the gene ends were 2 bases for V and 8 bases for J; bases not matched to a gene: 21. The CDR3 nucleotides are TGTGCCAGCAGCTTACATAATCGAGCGGGAGGGCCCATTCCGTTGGATGAGCAGTTCTTC. Translating it yields CASSLHNRAGGPIPLDEQFF. Full variable domain (outside the CDR3, taken from reference TRBV7-7 and TRBJ2-1): GAGVSQSPRYKVTKRGQDVTLRCDPISSHATLYWYQQALGQGPEFLTYFNYEAQPDKSGLPSDRFSAERPEGSISTLTIQRTEQRDSAMYRCASSLHNRAGGPIPLDEQFFGPGTRLTVL.

The chain recombines TRBV5-1 with TRBJ2-1; either TRBD1 or TRBD2 may fit D (6 bases each). Germline V CDR1 and CDR2: SGHRS, YFSETQ. The CDR3 is made up of 14 amino acids. Trimming stripped 3 bases from V and 5 bases from J, with 12 bases between. CDR3 nucleotides: TGCGCCAGCAGCTCCGGGGGCCGGAACAATGAGCAGTTCTTC. This sequence encodes CASSSGGRNNEQFF.

This clonotype was seen more than once but under ten times. This chain connects TRBV7-8 to TRBJ1-1; no clear D gene. This CDR3 has 15 residues. The V gene lost 3 bases and the J gene lost 5 bases, with 16 bases spanning the gap. The germline V gene has CDR1 SGHVS and CDR2 FQNEAQ. CDR3 DNA: TGTGCCAGCAGCTTTTTAAAGTCTGATGGGACTGAAGCTTTCTTT. Its translation is CASSFLKSDGTEAFF.

This sequence joins TRBV15 and TRBJ2-5; D gene unclear. Trimming pared 0 bases from V and 2 bases from J, leaving 10 bases between. The CDR3 totals 15 residues. CDR1 LNHNV and CDR2 YYDKDF come from the germline V gene (reference sequence). The CDR3 loop reads CATSRDTGLQETQYF. The CDR3 DNA reads TGTGCCACCAGCAGAGATACTGGGTTACAAGAGACCCAGTACTTC.

This clonotype appeared a few times. The rearrangement links TRBV25-1 to TRBJ2-5, with 10 bases matching TRBD1. Germline V gene lookup returns CDR1 MGHDK and CDR2 SYGVNS. The V segment lost 4 bases and the J segment 5 bases; nucleotides outside the gene matches: 4. The CDR3 spans 14 residues. The CDR3 DNA reads as TGTGCCAGCAGTGGACAGGGGGCCTGGGAGACCCAGTACTTC. Translation gives CASSGQGAWETQYF. Complete variable domain (other parts from reference TRBV25-1 and TRBJ2-5): EADIYQTPRYLVIGTGKKITLECSQTMGHDKMYWYQQDPGMELHLIHYSYGVNSTEKGDLSSESTVSRIRTEHFPLTLESARPSHTSQYLCASSGQGAWETQYFGPGTRLLVL.

The chain recombines TRBV30 with TRBJ2-3; the D gene is possibly TRBD1 (6 bases). The CDR3 contains 11 residues. Trimming left V 1 base short and J 14 bases short, with 13 bases between. Germline loops: CDR1 GTSNPN, CDR2 SVGIG (reference sequence). The chain's CDR3 is CAWSATGGLYF. The CDR3 bases are TGTGCCTGGAGTGCGACAGGAGGTTTGTATTTT.

CDR3 coding DNA: TGTGCCAGCAGTTTTCGAAGCACAGATACGCAGTATTTT. Amino acids: CASSFRSTDTQYF. The chain joins TRBV6-6 to TRBJ2-3; no firm D call. The CDR3 runs 13 residues. The ends were cut back, 4 bases at V and 0 bases at J, with 5 bases in the middle. Germline V gives CDR1 MNHNY, CDR2 SVGAGI (reference sequence).

The table lists this clonotype with many counts. The rearrangement links TRBV27 to TRBJ1-4; D possibly corresponds to TRBD1 (5 bases). CDR3 length: 15 amino acids. With 5 bases removed from V and 4 bases from J, the gap between germline ends came to 14 bases. CDR1 is MNHEY, CDR2 SMNVEV, per germline (reference sequence). CDR3 residues: CASSGTGLSNEKLFF. CDR3 DNA: TGTGCCAGCAGTGGTACAGGTCTTAGTAATGAAAAACTGTTTTTT. The full variable domain, rest sourced from reference TRBV27 and TRBJ1-4, is EAQVTQNPRYLITVTGKKLTVTCSQNMNHEYMSWYRQDPGLGLRQIYYSMNVEVTDKGDVPEGYKVSRKEKRNFPLILESPSPNQTSLYFCASSGTGLSNEKLFFGSGTQLSVL.

The rearrangement links TRBV30 to TRBJ1-5; 7 nucleotides match TRBD1. Germline trimming cut 2 bases from V and 3 bases from J; bases unmatched to any gene: 4. Germline lookup yields CDR1 GTSNPN and CDR2 SVGIG (reference sequence). This CDR3 contains 14 residues. CDR3 sequence reads: CAWSKGQYNQPQHF. The CDR3 DNA sequence: TGTGCCTGGAGTAAGGGACAGTACAATCAGCCCCAGCATTTT. Together with reference TRBV30 and TRBJ1-5, the CDR3 gives the full variable domain: SQTIHQWPATLVQPVGSPLSLECTVEGTSNPNLYWYRQAAGRGLQLLFYSVGIGQISSEVPQNLSASRPQDRQFILSSKKLLLSDSGFYLCAWSKGQYNQPQHFGDGTRLSIL.